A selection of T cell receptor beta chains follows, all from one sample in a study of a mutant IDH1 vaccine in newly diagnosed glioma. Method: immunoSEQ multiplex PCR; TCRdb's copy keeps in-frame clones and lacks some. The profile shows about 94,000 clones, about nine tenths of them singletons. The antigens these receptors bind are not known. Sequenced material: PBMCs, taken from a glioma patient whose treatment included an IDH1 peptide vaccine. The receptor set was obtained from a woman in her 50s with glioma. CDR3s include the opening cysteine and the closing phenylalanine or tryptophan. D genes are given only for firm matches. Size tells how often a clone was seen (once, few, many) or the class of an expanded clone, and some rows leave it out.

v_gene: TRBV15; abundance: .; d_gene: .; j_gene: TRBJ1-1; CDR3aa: CATSRDRAMNTEAFF; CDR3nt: TGTGCCACCAGCAGAGATCGGGCCATGAACACTGAAGCTTTCTTT
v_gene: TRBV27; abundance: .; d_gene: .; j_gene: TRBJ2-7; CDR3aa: CASSWTQGGEQYF; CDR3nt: TGTGCCAGCAGTTGGACTCAAGGGGGCGAGCAGTACTTC
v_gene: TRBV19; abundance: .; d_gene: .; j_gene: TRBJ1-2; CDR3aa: CASSISGDKWSYTF; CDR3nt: TGTGCCAGTAGTATAAGTGGGGACAAATGGAGCTACACCTTC
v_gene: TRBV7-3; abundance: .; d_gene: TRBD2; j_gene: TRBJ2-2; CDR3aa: CASSFWAGGNTGELFF; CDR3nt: TGTGCCAGCAGCTTCTGGGCGGGAGGGAACACCGGGGAGCTGTTTTTT
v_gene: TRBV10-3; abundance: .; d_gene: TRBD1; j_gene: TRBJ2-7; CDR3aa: CAVAGQGAYEQYF; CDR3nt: TGTGCCGTAGCGGGACAGGGGGCTTACGAGCAGTACTTC
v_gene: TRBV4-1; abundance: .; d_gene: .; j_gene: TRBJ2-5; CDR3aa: CASSQDNAETQYF; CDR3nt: TGCGCCAGCAGCCAAGATAATGCCGAGACCCAGTACTTC
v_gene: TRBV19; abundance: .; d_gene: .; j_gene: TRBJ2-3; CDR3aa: CASRTRGAAGADTQYF; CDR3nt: TGTGCCAGTAGAACCCGGGGGGCGGCGGGAGCAGATACGCAGTATTTT
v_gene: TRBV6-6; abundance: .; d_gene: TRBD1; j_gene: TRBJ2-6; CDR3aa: CASSDTGAGANVLTF; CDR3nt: TGTGCCAGCAGCGACACAGGGGCTGGGGCCAACGTCCTGACTTTC
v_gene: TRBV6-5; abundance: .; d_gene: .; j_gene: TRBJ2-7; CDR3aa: CASSPGPWDEQYF; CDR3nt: TGTGCCAGCAGTCCGGGACCGTGGGACGAGCAGTACTTC
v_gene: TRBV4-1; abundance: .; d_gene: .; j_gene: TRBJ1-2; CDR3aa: CASSQEAVYSGYTF; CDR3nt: TGCGCCAGCAGCCAAGAAGCGGTTTACAGTGGCTACACCTTC
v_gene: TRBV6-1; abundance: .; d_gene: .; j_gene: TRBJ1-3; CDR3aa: CASKWAASSGNTIYF; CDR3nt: TGTGCCAGCAAGTGGGCGGCGAGCTCTGGAAACACCATATATTTT
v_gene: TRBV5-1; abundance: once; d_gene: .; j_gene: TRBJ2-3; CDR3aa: CASSSGTPARDTQYF; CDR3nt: TGCGCCAGCAGTTCCGGGACTCCCGCACGAGATACGCAGTATTTT
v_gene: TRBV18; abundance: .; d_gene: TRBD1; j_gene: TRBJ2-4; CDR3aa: CASSPRTGGFDIQYF; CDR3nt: TGTGCCAGCTCACCACGGACAGGGGGCTTTGACATTCAGTACTTC
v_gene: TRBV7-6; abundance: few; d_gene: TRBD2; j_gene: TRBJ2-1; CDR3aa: CASSSQRERNEQFF; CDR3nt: TGTGCCAGCAGCTCTCAGCGGGAGAGGAATGAGCAGTTCTTC
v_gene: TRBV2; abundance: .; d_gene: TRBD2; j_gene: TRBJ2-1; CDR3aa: CASSEGSLAGGGEQFF; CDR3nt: TGTGCCAGCAGTGAAGGGTCTCTAGCGGGAGGAGGGGAGCAGTTCTTC
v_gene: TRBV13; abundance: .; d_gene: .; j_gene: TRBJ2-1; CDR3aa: CASSPPGTRHYNEQFF; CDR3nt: TGTGCCAGCAGCCCACCCGGGACACGCCACTACAATGAGCAGTTCTTC
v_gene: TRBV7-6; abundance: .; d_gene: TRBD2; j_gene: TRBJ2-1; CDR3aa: CASSSPPGLAGVNNEQFF; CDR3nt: TGTGCCAGCAGCTCCCCACCGGGACTAGCGGGGGTAAACAATGAGCAGTTCTTC
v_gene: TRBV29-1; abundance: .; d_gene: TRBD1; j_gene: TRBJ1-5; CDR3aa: CSAGGTDNQPQHF; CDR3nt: TGCAGCGCTGGGGGGACAGATAATCAGCCCCAGCATTTT
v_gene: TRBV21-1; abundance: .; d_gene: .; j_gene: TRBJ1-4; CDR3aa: CASSKAVRATNEKLFF; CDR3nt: TGTGCCAGCAGCAAAGCGGTCCGGGCAACTAATGAAAAACTGTTTTTT
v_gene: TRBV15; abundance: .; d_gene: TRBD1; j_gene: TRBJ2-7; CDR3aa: CATSRVGTGGHEQYF; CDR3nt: TGTGCCACCAGCAGAGTGGGGACAGGGGGCCACGAGCAGTACTTC
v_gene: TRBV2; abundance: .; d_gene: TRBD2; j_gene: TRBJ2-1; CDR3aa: CASNLAGAIHEQFF; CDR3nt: TGTGCCAGCAACCTAGCGGGAGCTATCCATGAGCAGTTCTTC
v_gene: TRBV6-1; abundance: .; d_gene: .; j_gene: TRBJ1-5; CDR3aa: CASSDFRGPSNQPQHF; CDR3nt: TGTGCCAGCAGTGACTTCAGGGGACCTAGCAATCAGCCCCAGCATTTT
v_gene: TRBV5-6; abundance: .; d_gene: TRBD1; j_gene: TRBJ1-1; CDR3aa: CASSSKQGAVGAFF; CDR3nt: TGTGCCAGCAGCTCCAAACAGGGGGCGGTTGGAGCTTTCTTT
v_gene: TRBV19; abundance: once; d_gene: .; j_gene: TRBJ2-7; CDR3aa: CASRPSRSGSYEQYF; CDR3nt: TGCGCCAGTAGACCCTCTCGCAGCGGGTCCTACGAGCAGTACTTC
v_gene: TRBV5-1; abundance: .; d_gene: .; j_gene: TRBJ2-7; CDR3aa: CASSTQGGYEQYF; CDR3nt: TGCGCCAGCAGTACCCAGGGGGGGTACGAGCAGTACTTC
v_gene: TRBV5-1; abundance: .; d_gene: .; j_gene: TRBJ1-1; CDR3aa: CASSLAGGRGTFF; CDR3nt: TGCGCCAGCAGCTTGGCCGGAGGGCGCGGGACTTTCTTT